This TCR beta chain came from a study of T cell changes during pregnancy in multiple sclerosis. Germline CDR1 and CDR2: MNHNS and SASEGT. The CDR3 has 15 amino acids. Trimming removed 5 bases from V and 3 bases from J; junction bases left unmatched: 5. Only in-frame clones appear in the TCRdb table, and some are missing; sequencing was by immunoSEQ multiplex PCR. The sample consists of about 42,000 clones, around 96% of them appearing once. The chain recombines TRBV6-1 with TRBJ2-2; 8 bases line up with TRBD1. The sample was peripheral blood, taken in the second trimester of pregnancy. The source is a female donor with multiple sclerosis, enrolled in a pregnancy study. For the CDR3, the DNA is TGTGCCAGCAGTCCCCGGACAGGGCACACCGGGGAGCTGTTTTTT. Translated: CASSPRTGHTGELFF.